Listed here is a single T cell receptor beta chain. The CDR3 is 14 residues long. Germline values: CDR1 MNHEY, CDR2 SMNVEV (reference sequence). V lost 3 bases and J 2 bases, leaving 7 bases between the germline ends. This record belongs to a study of blood T cell repertoires in COVID-19. Study at large: From the United States, Italy and Spain came samples of acute and convalescent COVID-19. T cells, B-cell-depleted T cells, or PBMCs supplied cDNA or gDNA.

As originally analysed: Scientists estimated how many nucleated cells there were by amplifying reference gene primers. The repertoire was sequenced with immunoSEQ multiplex PCR; TCRdb's copy has only in-frame clones and lacks some. V and J calls and clone size are as listed in that table; D and trimming were resolved from the DNA. The table has 150,000 to 200,000 clones, approximately 91% seen once; the top ten hold 2% to 3%. The V call is TRBV27, the J call TRBJ1-4; D not resolved. The sample consisted of peripheral blood. The source of this sequence is a man aged 18 to 30 with acute or convalescent COVID-19. CDR3: CASSFSRTNEKLFF. The CDR3 bases are TGTGCCAGCAGTTTTTCCAGGACTAATGAAAAACTGTTTTTT.